These 20 T cell receptor beta chains came from one sample sequenced in a study of T cells in Graves' hyperthyroidism and ophthalmopathy. The source material, RNA transcripts, was used to amplify TCR beta CDR3 regions. In the first-round RT-PCR of the TCR CDR3, the HTBI primer set was used. One entry per CDR3 protein, called by TCRdb with MiXCR from the multiplex PCR reads. This sample has some 460,000 distinct CDR3 sequences, with 15% to 19% found just once. The specimen sequenced was blood. These receptors were collected from a woman between 18 and 30 years old with Graves' hyperthyroidism.

In this sample, this clonotype turned up many times. The V and J genes are TRBV10-3 and TRBJ1-1; 7 nucleotides agree with TRBD1. Germline lookup yields CDR1 ENHRY and CDR2 SYGVKD. The CDR3 extends over 17 amino acids. The junction had 13 bases not matched to a gene; V was cut back by 1 base and J by 5 bases. The CDR3 is CAISELGQVELVTEAFF. In DNA, the CDR3 is TGTGCCATCAGTGAGTTAGGACAGGTCGAGTTGGTGACTGAAGCTTTCTTT.

This clonotype was observed many times. V usage is TRBV6-1 and J usage is TRBJ2-2, with 9 bases lining up with TRBD2. J was trimmed by 6 bases and V by 6 bases; bases with no gene match: 2. This CDR3 comprises 13 residues. Germline values: CDR1 MNHNS, CDR2 SASEGT. CDR3 coding DNA: TGTGCCAGCAGCGGACTAGCGTCCGGGGAGCTGTTTTTT. Translation: CASSGLASGELFF.

The chain recombines TRBV5-1 with TRBJ2-1, with TRBD2 identical over 10 bases. V shed 1 base, J shed 6 bases, and the junction held 7 bases outside the gene matches. Germline V CDR1 and CDR2: SGHRS, YFSETQ. This CDR3 spans 16 amino acids. The CDR3 is CASSLFPAGGVNEQFF. DNA for the CDR3: TGCGCCAGCAGCTTGTTTCCAGCGGGAGGGGTCAATGAGCAGTTCTTC.

This clonotype appeared many times. The chain carries TRBV12-5 and TRBJ1-1; 8 nucleotides line up with TRBD1. This CDR3 comprises 15 residues. J lost 5 bases, V lost 2 bases, and 7 bases had no gene match. Looked up from germline, CDR1 is LGHNT and CDR2 is FRNRAP. This chain's CDR3 is CASGLYGQGRTEAFF. For the CDR3, the DNA is TGTGCTAGTGGTTTGTACGGACAGGGCCGAACTGAAGCTTTCTTT.

V is TRBV20-1 and J is TRBJ1-2; the match to TRBD1 covers 7 bases. With 4 bases clipped from V and 4 bases from J, the junction kept 12 bases outside the gene matches. Germline V lookup: CDR1 DFQATT, CDR2 SNEGSKA (reference sequence). CDR3 size: 15 residues. The CDR3 region has the DNA TGCAGTGCTAAAAATCTGCCAGGGGGTCGCTATGGCTACACCTTC. Translation gives CSAKNLPGGRYGYTF.

This clonotype was observed at least ten times. The chain uses TRBV6-2 or TRBV6-3 and TRBJ1-2; perhaps TRBD1 as D (5 bases). The germline CDR1 and CDR2 sequences are MNHEY and SVGEGT. Trimming cost V 6 bases and J 4 bases, with 12 bases left between them. This CDR3 comprises 13 residues. The CDR3 spells CASSLPGTYGYTF. The CDR3 DNA is TGTGCCAGCAGCCTTCCGGGGACCTATGGCTACACCTTC.

This clonotype has a count of ten or more. The chain uses TRBV2 and TRBJ2-7; TRBD2 matches 14 bases. Germline V CDR1 and CDR2: SNHLY, FYNNEI. V lost 6 bases, J lost 4 bases, and 8 bases stayed unmatched. The CDR3 totals 16 residues. The CDR3 protein is CASREGLAGAFYEQYF. The CDR3 DNA reads TGTGCCAGCAGGGAGGGACTAGCGGGAGCTTTTTACGAGCAGTACTTC. Full variable domain (remainder filled in from reference TRBV2 and TRBJ2-7): EPEVTQTPSHQVTQMGQEVILRCVPISNHLYFYWYRQILGQKVEFLVSFYNNEISEKSEIFDDQFSVERPDGSNFTLKIRSTKLEDSAMYFCASREGLAGAFYEQYFGPGTRLTVT.

This chain connects TRBV2 to TRBJ1-5; 10 bases are shared with TRBD1. The CDR3 is 15 amino acids. CDR1 SNHLY and CDR2 FYNNEI come from the germline V gene. V was pared by 6 bases and J by 2 bases, with 4 bases of the junction left unmatched. The CDR3 reads CASRMGQGRNQPQHF. The CDR3 DNA reads as TGTGCCAGCAGAATGGGACAGGGGCGCAATCAGCCCCAGCATTTT.

There are many counts of this clonotype. The V call is TRBV10-3, the J call TRBJ2-7; possibly TRBD1 for D (6 bases). The CDR3 has 14 amino acids. Looked up from germline, CDR1 is ENHRY and CDR2 is SYGVKD. Trimming removed 0 bases from V and 6 bases from J, with 12 bases in between. The CDR3 here is CAISESGTNGEQYF. The CDR3, as DNA: TGTGCCATCAGTGAGTCGGGGACAAACGGCGAGCAGTACTTC.

Many counts were recorded for this clonotype. The gene calls are TRBV11-2 and TRBJ1-1; maybe TRBD1 (5 bases). Trimming took off 1 base at V and 0 bases at J, with 9 bases between the two ends. This CDR3 is built from 15 residues. CDR1 SGHAT and CDR2 FQNNGV come from the germline V gene. For the CDR3, the DNA is TGTGCCAGCAGCTTAGGCTTGGGGCTGAACACTGAAGCTTTCTTT. Its translation is CASSLGLGLNTEAFF.

This clonotype was picked up a small number of times. The V call is TRBV24-1, the J call TRBJ2-7; D is unclear. The germline gives CDR1 KGHDR, CDR2 SFDVKD. The V end was cut by 2 bases, the J end by 5 bases, with 0 bases between. CDR3 size: 10 residues. Here the CDR3 DNA reads TGTGCCACCAGTGATTACGAGCAGTACTTC. Translation gives CATSDYEQYF.

The sample holds a few counts of this clonotype. The V and J genes are TRBV7-9 and TRBJ2-3; D may be TRBD1 (6 bases). Trimming removed 5 bases from V and 3 bases from J, with 18 bases in between. Germline V gene data show CDR1 as SEHNR and CDR2 as FQNEAQ (reference sequence). The CDR3 runs 16 residues. The CDR3 loop reads CASSPRRQGLTDTQYF. In DNA form, the CDR3 reads TGTGCCAGCAGCCCCCGAAGGCAGGGGTTGACAGATACGCAGTATTTT. Combining the CDR3 with reference TRBV7-9 and TRBJ2-3 gives the whole variable domain DTGVSQNPRHKITKRGQNVTFRCDPISEHNRLYWYRQTLGQGPEFLTYFQNEAQLEKSRLLSDRFSAERPKGSFSTLEIQRTEQGDSAMYLCASSPRRQGLTDTQYFGPGTRLTVL.

The chain joins TRBV5-4 to TRBJ2-3, with D possibly matching TRBD1 (5 bases). Per the germline V gene, CDR1 is SGHNT and CDR2 is YYREEE (reference sequence). V was shortened by 7 bases and J by 3 bases, with 21 bases between the two germline ends. This CDR3 comprises 16 residues. The CDR3 loop is CASREDISVHTDTQYF. In DNA form, the CDR3 reads TGTGCCAGCCGAGAGGACATCTCCGTTCATACAGATACGCAGTATTTT.

This clonotype was detected many times. J is TRBJ2-1 and V is TRBV5-8; perhaps TRBD1 as D (5 bases). The V gene's germline CDR1 is SGHTS and CDR2 YDEGEE. This CDR3 has 12 amino acids. V dropped 10 bases and J dropped 7 bases, with 15 bases sitting between them. DNA for the CDR3: TGTGCCTCGTCCAGGGCGTTGAATGAGCAGTTCTTC. Translating it yields CASSRALNEQFF.

This clonotype was counted ten times or more. J is TRBJ2-1 and V is TRBV5-1; no definite D call. This CDR3 comprises 12 residues. Germline-derived CDR1 and CDR2 are SGHRS and YFSETQ. V lost 4 bases to trimming and J lost 4 bases, with 6 bases between them. This chain's CDR3 is CASSIGYNEQFF. Written as DNA, the CDR3 is TGCGCCAGCAGCATTGGGTACAATGAGCAGTTCTTC.

This clonotype occurred a few times. V usage is TRBV24-1 and J usage is TRBJ1-2; D gene uncertain. V gave up 0 bases and J gave up 7 bases, with 11 bases separating them. CDR1 is KGHDR, CDR2 SFDVKD, per germline. The CDR3 runs to 14 residues. In DNA form, the CDR3 reads TGTGCCACCAGTGATTTGGGGGTGAAGAGTGGCTACACCTTC. It yields the protein CATSDLGVKSGYTF.

This clonotype was seen ten or more times. This sequence joins TRBV28 and TRBJ2-3; possible D gene TRBD2, 6 bases. V was shortened by 8 bases and J by 7 bases, with 10 bases between the two germline ends. The germline gives CDR1 MDHEN, CDR2 SYDVKM. The CDR3 covers 11 residues. The CDR3 sequence is CASWGEYTQYF. CDR3 in DNA: TGTGCCAGCTGGGGGGAGTATACGCAGTATTTT.

A few counts support this clonotype. J is TRBJ2-5 and V is TRBV4-1, with TRBD2 as a possible D gene (6 bases). The germline V and J ends were trimmed by 3 bases and 4 bases, with 15 bases remaining between them. This CDR3 has 15 amino acids. Germline V gene sequence: CDR1 MGHRA, CDR2 YSYEKL. The CDR3 reads CASSHLVAGGETQYF. Here the CDR3 DNA reads TGCGCCAGCAGCCACCTAGTGGCCGGGGGAGAGACCCAGTACTTC.

This clonotype was observed many times. The chain employs TRBV28 and TRBJ2-3, with D possibly matching TRBD2 (5 bases). The CDR3 totals 16 residues. V lost 2 bases and J 8 bases, leaving 20 bases between the germline ends. The germline gives CDR1 MDHEN, CDR2 SYDVKM. The CDR3 loop is CASSLGKRRLWVTQYF. CDR3 nucleotide sequence: TGTGCCAGCAGTTTAGGGAAGCGGAGGTTATGGGTTACGCAGTATTTT. The full variable domain, in which reference TRBV28 and TRBJ2-3 provide the parts outside the CDR3, is DVKVTQSSRYLVKRTGEKVFLECVQDMDHENMFWYRQDPGLGLRLIYFSYDVKMKEKGDIPEGYSVSREKKERFSLILESASTNQTSMYLCASSLGKRRLWVTQYFGPGTRLTVL.

This clonotype was counted ten times or more. V gene TRBV12-3 or TRBV12-4 combines with J gene TRBJ1-3; no firm D call. CDR3 size: 13 residues. V was cut by 4 bases and J by 4 bases, with 8 bases left in between. The CDR3 nucleotides are TGTGCCAGCAGTTCGGGATGGGGAAACACCATATATTTT. Encoded protein: CASSSGWGNTIYF.